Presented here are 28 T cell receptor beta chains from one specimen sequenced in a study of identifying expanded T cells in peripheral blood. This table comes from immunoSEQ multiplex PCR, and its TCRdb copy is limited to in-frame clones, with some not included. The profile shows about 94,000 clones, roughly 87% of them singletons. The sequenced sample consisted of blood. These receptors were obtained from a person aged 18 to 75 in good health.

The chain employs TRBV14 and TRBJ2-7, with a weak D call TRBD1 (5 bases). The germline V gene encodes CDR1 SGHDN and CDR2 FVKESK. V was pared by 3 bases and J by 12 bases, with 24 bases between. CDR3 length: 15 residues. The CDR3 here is CASSQLSLGYWTRYF. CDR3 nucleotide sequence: TGTGCCAGCAGCCAGCTTAGTTTAGGATATTGGACAAGGTACTTC.

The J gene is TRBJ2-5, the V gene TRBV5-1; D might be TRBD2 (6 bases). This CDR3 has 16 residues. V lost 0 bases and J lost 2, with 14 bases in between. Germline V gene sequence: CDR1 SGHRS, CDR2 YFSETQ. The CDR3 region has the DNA TGCGCCAGCAGCTTGGGGATAGCGGTAAATCAAGAGACCCAGTACTTC. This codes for CASSLGIAVNQETQYF.

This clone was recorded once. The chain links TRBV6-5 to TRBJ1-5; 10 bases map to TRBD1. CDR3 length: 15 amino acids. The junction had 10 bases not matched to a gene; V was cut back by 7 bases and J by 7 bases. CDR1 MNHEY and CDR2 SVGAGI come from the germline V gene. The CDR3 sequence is CASIRTPGQGQPQHF. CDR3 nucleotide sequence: TGTGCCAGCATCCGGACCCCGGGACAGGGGCAGCCCCAGCATTTT.

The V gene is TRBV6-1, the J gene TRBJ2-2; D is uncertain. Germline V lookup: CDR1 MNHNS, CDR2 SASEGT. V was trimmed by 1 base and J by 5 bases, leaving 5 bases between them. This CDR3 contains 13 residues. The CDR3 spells CASSEVRTGELFF. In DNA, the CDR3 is TGTGCCAGCAGTGAAGTTAGAACCGGGGAGCTGTTTTTT.

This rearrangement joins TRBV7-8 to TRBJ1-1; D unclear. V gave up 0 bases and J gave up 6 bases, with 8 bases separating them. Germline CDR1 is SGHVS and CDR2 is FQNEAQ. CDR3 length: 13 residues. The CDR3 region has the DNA TGTGCCAGCAGCTTAGCCGGCGGCCCTGAAGCTTTCTTT. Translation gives CASSLAGGPEAFF.

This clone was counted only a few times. The CDR3 loop is CASSLVAGVNSPLHF. The CDR3 DNA reads TGTGCCAGCAGCTTGGTCGCAGGCGTCAATTCACCCCTCCACTTT. This chain uses TRBV5-4 with TRBJ1-6; D is undetermined. This CDR3 has 15 residues. V was pared by 0 bases and J by 7 bases, with 11 bases between. Germline loops: CDR1 SGHNT, CDR2 YYREEE (reference sequence).

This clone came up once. CDR3 amino acids: CASRLGIQGSKEKLFF. The DNA for the CDR3 is TGTGCAAGTCGCTTAGGAATCCAGGGGAGTAAGGAAAAACTGTTTTTT. J is TRBJ1-4 and V is TRBV12-2; TRBD1, the D gene given by the table, was not confirmed from the DNA. TRBV12-2 is flagged as a pseudogene. There are 16 residues in the CDR3.

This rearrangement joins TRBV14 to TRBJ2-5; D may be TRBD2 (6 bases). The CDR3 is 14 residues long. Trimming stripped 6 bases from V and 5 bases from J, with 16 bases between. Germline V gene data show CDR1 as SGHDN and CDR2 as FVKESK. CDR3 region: CASSRFGRWETQYF. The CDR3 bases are TGTGCCAGCAGTCGATTTGGGAGGTGGGAGACCCAGTACTTC.

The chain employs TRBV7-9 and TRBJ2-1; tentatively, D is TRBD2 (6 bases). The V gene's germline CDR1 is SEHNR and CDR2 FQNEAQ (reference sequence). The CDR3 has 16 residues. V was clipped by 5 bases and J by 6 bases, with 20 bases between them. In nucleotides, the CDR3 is TGTGCCAGCAGCGCCACTAGGACGGGAGCACGCAATGAGCAGTTCTTC. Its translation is CASSATRTGARNEQFF.

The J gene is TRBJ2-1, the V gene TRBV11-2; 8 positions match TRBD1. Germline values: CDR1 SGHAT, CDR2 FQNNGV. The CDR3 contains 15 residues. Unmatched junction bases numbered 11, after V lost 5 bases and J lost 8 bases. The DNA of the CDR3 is TGTGCCAGCAGCCCCGGGACAGGCCCAACGGATGAGCAGTTCTTC. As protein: CASSPGTGPTDEQFF. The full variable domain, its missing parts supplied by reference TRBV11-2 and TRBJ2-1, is EAGVAQSPRYKIIEKRQSVAFWCNPISGHATLYWYQQILGQGPKLLIQFQNNGVVDDSQLPKDRFSAERLKGVDSTLKIQPAKLEDSAVYLCASSPGTGPTDEQFFGPGTRLTVL.

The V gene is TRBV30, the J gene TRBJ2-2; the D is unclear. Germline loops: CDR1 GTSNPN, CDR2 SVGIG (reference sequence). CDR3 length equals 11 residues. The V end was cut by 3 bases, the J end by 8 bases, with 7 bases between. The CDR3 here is CAWRWAGELFF. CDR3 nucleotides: TGTGCCTGGAGATGGGCGGGGGAGCTGTTTTTT.

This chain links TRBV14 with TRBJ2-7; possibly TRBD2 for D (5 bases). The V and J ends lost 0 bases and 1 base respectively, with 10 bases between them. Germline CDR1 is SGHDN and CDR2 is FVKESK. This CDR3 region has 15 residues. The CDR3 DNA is TGTGCCAGCAGCCAAGATTACGGGATTTCCTACGAGCAGTACTTC. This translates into CASSQDYGISYEQYF.

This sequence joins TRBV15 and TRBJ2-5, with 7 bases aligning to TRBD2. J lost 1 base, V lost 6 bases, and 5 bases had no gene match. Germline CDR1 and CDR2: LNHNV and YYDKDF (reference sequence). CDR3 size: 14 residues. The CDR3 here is CATRGGGVQETQYF. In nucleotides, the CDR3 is TGTGCCACCAGAGGCGGGGGAGTCCAAGAGACCCAGTACTTC.

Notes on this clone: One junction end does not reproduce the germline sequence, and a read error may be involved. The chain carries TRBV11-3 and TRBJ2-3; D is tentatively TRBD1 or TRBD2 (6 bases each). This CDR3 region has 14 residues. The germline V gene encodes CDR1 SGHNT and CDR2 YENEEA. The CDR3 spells CASTLGGSTDTQYF. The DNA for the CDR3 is TGTGCCAGCACCTTAGGGGGGAGCACAGATACGCAGTATTTT.

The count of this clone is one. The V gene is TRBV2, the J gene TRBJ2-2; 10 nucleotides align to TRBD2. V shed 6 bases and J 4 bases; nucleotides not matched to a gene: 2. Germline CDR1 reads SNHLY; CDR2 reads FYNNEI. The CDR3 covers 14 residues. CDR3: CASSLAGATGELFF. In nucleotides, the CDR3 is TGTGCCAGCAGCCTAGCGGGGGCCACCGGGGAGCTGTTTTTT.

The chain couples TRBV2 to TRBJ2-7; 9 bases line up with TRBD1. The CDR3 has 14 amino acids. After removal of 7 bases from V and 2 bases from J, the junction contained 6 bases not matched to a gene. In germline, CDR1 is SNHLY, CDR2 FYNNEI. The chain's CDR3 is CASTLGQGPYEQYF. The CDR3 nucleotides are TGTGCCAGCACCCTGGGACAGGGACCCTACGAGCAGTACTTC.

The CDR3 DNA follows: TGCGCCAGCAGCTTGGCCGGGAACAGAAACACTGAAGCTTTCTTT. Translation gives CASSLAGNRNTEAFF. The chain couples TRBV5-1 to TRBJ1-1; D ambiguous. The CDR3 totals 15 residues. The V gene lost 0 bases and the J gene lost 2 bases, with 11 bases spanning the gap. Germline CDR1 SGHRS, CDR2 YFSETQ.

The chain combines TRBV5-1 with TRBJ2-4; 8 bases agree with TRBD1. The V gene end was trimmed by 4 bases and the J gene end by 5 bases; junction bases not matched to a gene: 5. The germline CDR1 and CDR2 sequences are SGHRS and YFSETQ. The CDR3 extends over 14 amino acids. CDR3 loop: CASSKDRAQNIQYF. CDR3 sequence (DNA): TGCGCCAGCAGCAAGGACAGGGCGCAAAACATTCAGTACTTC.

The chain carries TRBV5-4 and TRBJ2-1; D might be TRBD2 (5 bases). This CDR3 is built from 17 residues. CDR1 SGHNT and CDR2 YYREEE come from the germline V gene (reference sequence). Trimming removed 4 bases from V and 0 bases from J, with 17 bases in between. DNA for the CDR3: TGTGCCAGCAGCGACTACGGGATTCTGTCCTCCTACAATGAGCAGTTCTTC. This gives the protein CASSDYGILSSYNEQFF. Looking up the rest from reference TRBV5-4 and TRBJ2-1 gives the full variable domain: ETGVTQSPTHLIKTRGQQVTLRCSSQSGHNTVSWYQQALGQGPQFIFQYYREEENGRGNFPPRFSGLQFPNYSSELNVNALELDDSALYLCASSDYGILSSYNEQFFGPGTRLTVL.

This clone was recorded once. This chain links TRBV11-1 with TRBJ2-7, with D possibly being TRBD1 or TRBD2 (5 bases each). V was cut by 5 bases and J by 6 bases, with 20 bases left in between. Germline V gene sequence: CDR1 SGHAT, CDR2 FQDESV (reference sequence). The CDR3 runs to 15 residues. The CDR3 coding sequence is TGTGCCAGCAGCCACCCCGGGACCGGCCTCGGCGAGCAGTACTTC. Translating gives CASSHPGTGLGEQYF.

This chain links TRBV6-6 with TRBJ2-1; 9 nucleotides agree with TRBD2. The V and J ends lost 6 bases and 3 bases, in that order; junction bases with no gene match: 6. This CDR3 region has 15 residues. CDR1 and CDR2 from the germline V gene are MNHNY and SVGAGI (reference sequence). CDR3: CASRSGLAIYNEQFF. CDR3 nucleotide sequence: TGTGCCAGCAGGTCCGGACTAGCGATCTACAATGAGCAGTTCTTC.

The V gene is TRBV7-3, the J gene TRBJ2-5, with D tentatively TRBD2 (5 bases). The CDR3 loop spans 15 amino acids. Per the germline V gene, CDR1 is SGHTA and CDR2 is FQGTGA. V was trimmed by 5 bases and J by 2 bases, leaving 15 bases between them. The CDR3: CASSRGDAGQETQYF. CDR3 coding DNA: TGTGCCAGCAGCCGAGGTGACGCGGGTCAAGAGACCCAGTACTTC.

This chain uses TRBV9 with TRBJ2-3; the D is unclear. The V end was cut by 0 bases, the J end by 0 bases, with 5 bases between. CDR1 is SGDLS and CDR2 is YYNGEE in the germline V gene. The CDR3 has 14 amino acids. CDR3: CASSVEPSTDTQYF. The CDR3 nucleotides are TGTGCCAGCAGCGTAGAACCTAGCACAGATACGCAGTATTTT.

The CDR3 bases are TGTGCCAGCTCACCCGGGACGAACCCTAACTATGGCTACACCTTC. Protein product: CASSPGTNPNYGYTF. J is TRBJ1-2 and V is TRBV18, with D possibly being TRBD1 (5 bases). V was trimmed by 3 bases and J by 0 bases, leaving 11 bases between them. Germline CDR1 KGHSH, CDR2 LQKENI. The CDR3 consists of 15 residues. Variable domain in full (rest from reference TRBV18 and TRBJ1-2): NAGVMQNPRHLVRRRGQEARLRCSPMKGHSHVYWYRQLPEEGLKFMVYLQKENIIDESGMPKERFSAEFPKEGPSILRIQQVVRGDSAAYFCASSPGTNPNYGYTFGSGTRLTVV.

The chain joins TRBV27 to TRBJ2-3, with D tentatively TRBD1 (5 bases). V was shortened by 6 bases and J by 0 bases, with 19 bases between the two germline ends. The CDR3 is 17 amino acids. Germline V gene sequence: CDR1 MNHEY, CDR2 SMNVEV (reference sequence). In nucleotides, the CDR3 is TGTGCCAGCAGCCAACACCAAAGGGGAACTAGCACAGATACGCAGTATTTT. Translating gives CASSQHQRGTSTDTQYF.

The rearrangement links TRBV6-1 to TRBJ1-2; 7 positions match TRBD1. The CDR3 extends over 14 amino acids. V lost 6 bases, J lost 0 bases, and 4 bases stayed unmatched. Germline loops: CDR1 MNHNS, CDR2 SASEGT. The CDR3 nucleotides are TGTGCCAGCAGAACTCAGGGGGCTAACTATGGCTACACCTTC. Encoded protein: CASRTQGANYGYTF.

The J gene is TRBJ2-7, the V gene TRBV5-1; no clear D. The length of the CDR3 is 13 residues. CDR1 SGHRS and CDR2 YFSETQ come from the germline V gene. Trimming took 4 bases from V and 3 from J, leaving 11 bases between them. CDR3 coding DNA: TGCGCCAGCAGCCTGGGCCTTGGCTACGAGCAGTACTTC. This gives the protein CASSLGLGYEQYF.

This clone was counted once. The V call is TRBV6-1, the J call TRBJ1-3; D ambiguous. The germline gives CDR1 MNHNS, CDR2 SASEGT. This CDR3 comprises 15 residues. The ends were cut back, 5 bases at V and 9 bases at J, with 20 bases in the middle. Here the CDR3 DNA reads TGTGCCAGCAGTCCACAAGGCCAACCTTCCACCACCATATATTTT. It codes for CASSPQGQPSTTIYF.